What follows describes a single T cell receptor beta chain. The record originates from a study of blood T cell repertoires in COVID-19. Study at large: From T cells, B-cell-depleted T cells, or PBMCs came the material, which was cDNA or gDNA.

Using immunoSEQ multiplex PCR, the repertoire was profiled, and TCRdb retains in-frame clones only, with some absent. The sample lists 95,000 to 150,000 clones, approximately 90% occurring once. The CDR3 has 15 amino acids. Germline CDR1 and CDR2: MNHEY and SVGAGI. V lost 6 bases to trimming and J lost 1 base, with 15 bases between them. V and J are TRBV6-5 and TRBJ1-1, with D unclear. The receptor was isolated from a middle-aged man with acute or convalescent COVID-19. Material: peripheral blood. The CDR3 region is CASSRSGGTNTEAFF. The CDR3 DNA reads TGTGCCAGCAGCCGGTCGGGTGGTACGAACACTGAAGCTTTCTTT.